The entry below gives a single TCR beta chain sequence along with its context. Its antigen is unknown. Base qualities are missing; no much larger clone stands one base away. The method behind the library was 5' RACE. Reads for this sample came from an Illumina HiSeq 2000. Template switching introduced a universal primer binding site; the final cDNA contained a unique molecular identifier, enabling accurate counting of TCR cDNA molecules. Specific primers in the conserved constant-segment region were used to synthesize first-strand cDNA for TCR alpha and beta chains. To control for contamination, every cDNA library carried two barcodes: a SMART-Mk sample barcode plus Illumina barcodes. TruSeq adapter sequences and Illumina sample barcodes were added in two successive PCR steps. Sequencing of the TCR alpha and beta cDNA libraries was done on the Illumina HiSeq platform using custom primers. The paper's data handling went like this. Raw reads were processed with MiGEC to extract unique molecular identifiers, and MiXCR was used to determine CDR3 positions. For each individual, recombination models were inferred using an EM algorithm with the repgenHMM and IGoR tools. Shared clonotype analysis was performed with the tcR package in R, normalizing sharing by the product of cloneset sizes. To study raw recombination free of thymic and clonal selection effects, out-of-frame nonproductive sequences were analyzed. TCRdb reanalyzed the raw reads on its own, using fastp at Q25 for trimming and MiXCR for clone calling, and kept in-frame beta chains. Here each entry gathers all rows of one CDR3 protein and keeps the most common genes and DNA. None of the V and J calls come from the authors' own analysis; TCRdb made them. The sample data list 1.5 million to 2 million distinct CDR3 sequences, and roughly 35% of these were observed just once. The ten largest clones take up about 0.27% of the sample.

The sample belongs to a study of identical twins (dated by TCRdb to about 2016). Study-level background: To test whether fetal clonotypes persist, this study deep-sequenced TCR alpha and beta repertoires from monozygotic twins, from unrelated adults of various ages, and from cord blood. To rule out contamination, replicate twin experiments were performed at different times with different library preparation protocols.

Every donor in the study was a healthy Caucasian. The cysteine opens and the phenylalanine closes a CDR3 of 14 amino acids. Only the CDR3 DNA stays, 42 bases, in frame from base 1. Reading the germline V gene gives CDR1 SGHDT and CDR2 YYEEEE. Trimming removed 4 bases from V and 3 bases from J, leaving 11 bases between the germline ends. What the work shows at the level of the full study, not this receptor alone: Excess twin sharing in beta out-of-frame sequences was weaker because fewer shared sequences lowered the signal-to-noise ratio. Zero-insertion analyses could be partly confounded by invariant T cells such as MAIT and iNKT, although diverse VJ usage argued against such confounding for most clonotypes. Out-of-frame TCR alpha sharing in monozygotic twins was systematically underestimated by recombination models, whereas sharing between unrelated individuals was in agreement with the recombination models. Conclusions relied on cross-sectional statistical analysis, since the same donors could not be followed over many years. Abundant cord blood beta clonotypes carried fewer insertions; young adult naive repertoires showed a weaker similar trend, while memory repertoires showed none. Compared with coincidental sharing between unrelated individuals, out-of-frame TCR alpha sequences shared between twins had an excess of sequences with low generation probability.

Sequenced: cord blood. The TCR comes from a newborn girl in good health. The chain is made from TRBV5-6 and TRBJ1-3; the D region possibly corresponds to TRBD1 (5 bases align). The CDR3 protein sequence reads: CASSQGLNGNTIYF. The DNA sequence is as follows: TGTGCCAGCAGCCAGGGACTAAATGGAAACACCATATATTTT.